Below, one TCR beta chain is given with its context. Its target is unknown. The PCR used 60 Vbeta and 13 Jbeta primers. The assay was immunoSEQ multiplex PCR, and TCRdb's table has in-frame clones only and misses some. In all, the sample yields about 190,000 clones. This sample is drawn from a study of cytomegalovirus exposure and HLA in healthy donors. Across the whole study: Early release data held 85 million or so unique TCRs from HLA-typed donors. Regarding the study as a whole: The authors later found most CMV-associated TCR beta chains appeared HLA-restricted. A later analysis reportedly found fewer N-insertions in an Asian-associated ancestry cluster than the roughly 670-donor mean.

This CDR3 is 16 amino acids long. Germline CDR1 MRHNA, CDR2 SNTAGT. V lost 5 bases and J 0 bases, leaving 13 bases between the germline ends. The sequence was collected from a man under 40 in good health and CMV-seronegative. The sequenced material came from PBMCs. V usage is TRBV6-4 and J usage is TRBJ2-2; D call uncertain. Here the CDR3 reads CASSLVLSANTGELFF. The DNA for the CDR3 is TGTGCCAGCAGTTTAGTTTTAAGCGCGAACACCGGGGAGCTGTTTTTT.